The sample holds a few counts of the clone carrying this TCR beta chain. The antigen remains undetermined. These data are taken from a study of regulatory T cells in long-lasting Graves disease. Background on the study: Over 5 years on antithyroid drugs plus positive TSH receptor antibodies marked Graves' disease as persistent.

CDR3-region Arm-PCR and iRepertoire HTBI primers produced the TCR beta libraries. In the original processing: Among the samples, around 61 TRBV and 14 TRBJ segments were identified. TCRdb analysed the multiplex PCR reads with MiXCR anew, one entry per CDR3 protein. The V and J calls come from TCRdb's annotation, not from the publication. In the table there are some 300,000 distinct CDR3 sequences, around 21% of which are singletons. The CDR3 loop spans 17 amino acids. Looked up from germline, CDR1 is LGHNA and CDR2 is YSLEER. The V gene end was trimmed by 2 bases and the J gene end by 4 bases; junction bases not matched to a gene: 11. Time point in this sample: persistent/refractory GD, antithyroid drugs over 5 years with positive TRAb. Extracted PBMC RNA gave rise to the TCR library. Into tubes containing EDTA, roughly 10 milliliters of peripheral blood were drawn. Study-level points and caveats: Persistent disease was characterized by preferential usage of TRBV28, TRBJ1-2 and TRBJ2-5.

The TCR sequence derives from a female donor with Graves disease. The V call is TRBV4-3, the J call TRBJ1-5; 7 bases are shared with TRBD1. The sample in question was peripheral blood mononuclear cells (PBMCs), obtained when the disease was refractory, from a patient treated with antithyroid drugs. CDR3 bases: TGCGCCAGCAGCCAACTGTGGACAGGCGAAGAAAATCAGCCCCAGCATTTT. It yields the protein CASSQLWTGEENQPQHF.